The 31 T cell receptor beta chains reported below all come from one sample, sequenced in a study of response to subunit inactivated influenza vaccine. TCRdb used MiXCR to reprocess the RT-PCR reads, holding one entry per CDR3 protein. Of under 550,000 distinct CDR3 sequences listed, 7.5% to 8.5% are singletons. The sequencing used PBMCs from blood, collected roughly 24 months after vaccination. All receptors come from a man between 50 and 75 years old who received an inactivated influenza vaccine.

This clonotype showed up many times. V and J are TRBV4-2 and TRBJ2-7; D unresolved. The CDR3 has 13 amino acids. Trimming removed 0 bases from V and 4 bases from J, with 7 bases in between. Germline assignment: CDR1 LGHNA and CDR2 YNFKEQ. DNA of the CDR3: TGTGCCAGCAGCCAAGATGTCAGTTACGAGCAGTACTTC. It encodes CASSQDVSYEQYF.

The sample holds a few counts of this clonotype. The CDR3 bases are TGTGCCAGCAGTTACTCTTTAGCGGCGGAGCAGTTCTTC. Protein: CASSYSLAAEQFF. The chain recombines TRBV6-5 with TRBJ2-1; D is perhaps TRBD2 (6 bases). V was shortened by 0 bases and J by 10 bases, with 10 bases between the two germline ends. The CDR3 loop spans 13 amino acids. From germline, CDR1 is MNHEY and CDR2 SVGAGI.

This chain uses TRBV29-1 with TRBJ2-7; possible D gene TRBD1, 5 bases. The CDR3 loop spans 12 amino acids. The V end was cut by 7 bases, the J end by 3 bases, with 13 bases between. The germline gives CDR1 SQVTM, CDR2 ANQGSEA. CDR3 protein: CSARGDFYEQYF. CDR3 in DNA: TGCAGCGCAAGGGGCGATTTCTACGAGCAGTACTTC.

A few counts support this clonotype. The chain combines TRBV7-3 with TRBJ2-2; D is unresolved. The germline V gene has CDR1 SGHTA and CDR2 FQGTGA. Deletions cut 2 bases from V and 4 bases from J, with 14 bases between. The CDR3 consists of 16 residues. The CDR3 coding sequence is TGTGCCAGCAGCTTAGGGCCCCGAAAGGGCACCGGGGAGCTGTTTTTT. It is translated as CASSLGPRKGTGELFF.

Many counts were recorded for this clonotype. The J gene is TRBJ2-1, the V gene TRBV12-3 or TRBV12-4; D uncertain. The V end was cut by 6 bases, the J end by 10 bases, with 10 bases between. The CDR3 consists of 11 residues. The CDR3 sequence: CASSLAWEQFF. The CDR3 DNA sequence: TGTGCCAGCAGCCTGGCGTGGGAGCAGTTCTTC.

This clonotype has ten or more counts. The V call is TRBV4-2, the J call TRBJ2-7; tentatively, D is TRBD2 (5 bases). Germline V gene lookup returns CDR1 LGHNA and CDR2 YNFKEQ. This CDR3 is 14 amino acids long. Trimming stripped 1 base from V and 5 bases from J, with 12 bases between. The CDR3 sequence: CASSQVGGQNEQYF. In nucleotides, the CDR3 is TGTGCCAGCAGCCAAGTAGGCGGGCAGAACGAGCAGTACTTC.

This clonotype was detected a few times. The rearrangement uses TRBV12-3 or TRBV12-4 and TRBJ1-2, with D tentatively TRBD1 (5 bases). The CDR3 runs 15 residues. V gave up 3 bases and J gave up 7 bases, with 18 bases separating them. CDR3 sequence (DNA): TGTGCCAGCAGTTTTCACGGGGCCCTTAGTAGTGGCTACACCTTC. Translation: CASSFHGALSSGYTF.

This clonotype has at least ten counts. This chain links TRBV5-1 with TRBJ1-1; D remains ambiguous. Deletions cut 4 bases from V and 1 base from J, with 11 bases between. The germline CDR1 and CDR2 sequences are SGHRS and YFSETQ. This CDR3 contains 14 residues. The CDR3, as DNA: TGCGCCAGCAGCCCGGTCCACGGGAACACTGAAGCTTTCTTT. Amino acid sequence: CASSPVHGNTEAFF.

The J gene is TRBJ1-5, the V gene TRBV7-2; D unclear. The germline gives CDR1 SGHTA, CDR2 FQGNSA. The CDR3 contains 15 residues. Deletions cut 5 bases from V and 8 bases from J, with 19 bases between. The CDR3 DNA sequence: TGTGCCAGCAGCGATGGGCCCCATGGGAGTAAGCCCCAGCATTTT. Protein product: CASSDGPHGSKPQHF.

This clonotype was seen more than once but under ten times. The CDR3 here is CASSQTGLAKNIQYF. The CDR3 nucleotides are TGTGCCAGCAGTCAGACAGGTCTAGCCAAAAACATTCAGTACTTC. The genes are TRBV6-1 and TRBJ2-4; D possibly corresponds to TRBD1 (6 bases). V lost 5 bases, J lost 0 bases, and 11 bases lay in between. This CDR3 has 15 residues. Germline values: CDR1 MNHNS, CDR2 SASEGT.

This clonotype was seen a handful of times. The chain uses TRBV20-1 and TRBJ2-3, with D possibly called TRBD1 or TRBD2 (6 bases each). V was trimmed by 0 bases and J by 2 bases, leaving 18 bases between them. CDR1 and CDR2 (germline): DFQATT, SNEGSKA (reference sequence). The CDR3 length is 17 residues. CDR3 sequence: CSARDPDSRGLTDTQYF. DNA for the CDR3: TGCAGTGCTAGAGATCCGGATAGCCGGGGGCTCACAGATACGCAGTATTTT.

There are many counts of this clonotype. The CDR3 here is CASSPFLSSYNEQFF. The CDR3 bases are TGTGCCAGCAGTCCCTTTTTGAGCTCCTACAATGAGCAGTTCTTC. The rearrangement uses TRBV12-3 or TRBV12-4 and TRBJ2-1; D unresolved. CDR3 length: 15 amino acids. Trimming took off 5 bases at V and 0 bases at J, with 11 bases between the two ends.

A few counts support this clonotype. This sequence joins TRBV3-1 and TRBJ1-4, with D hard to call. The CDR3 is 15 amino acids. Germline CDR1 is LGHDT and CDR2 is YNNKEL (reference sequence). Trimming shortened V by 1 base and J by 1 base, and 7 bases separated the two germline ends. The CDR3 sequence: CASSQVERTNEKLFF. CDR3 in DNA: TGTGCCAGCAGCCAAGTGGAGAGAACTAATGAAAAACTGTTTTTT. The full variable domain, its missing parts supplied by reference TRBV3-1 and TRBJ1-4, is DTAVSQTPKYLVTQMGNDKSIKCEQNLGHDTMYWYKQDSKKFLKIMFSYNNKELIINETVPNRFSPKSPDKAHLNLHINSLELGDSAVYFCASSQVERTNEKLFFGSGTQLSVL.

This clonotype was seen more than once but under ten times. V usage is TRBV3-1 and J usage is TRBJ2-5; tentative D call: TRBD2 (5 bases). CDR3 length equals 16 residues. The ends were cut back, 2 bases at V and 0 bases at J, with 13 bases in the middle. Germline values: CDR1 LGHDT, CDR2 YNNKEL (reference sequence). CDR3 DNA sequence: TGTGCCAGCAGCCAAAACGAGGGCGGGTACCAAGAGACCCAGTACTTC. Translation gives CASSQNEGGYQETQYF.

CDR3 sequence (DNA): TGTGCCAGCGCAGCCGGGGACGGCACCATATATTTT. The encoded protein is CASAAGDGTIYF. The chain uses TRBV2 and TRBJ1-3, with D perhaps matching TRBD1 (5 bases). V shed 8 bases and J shed 9 bases, with 14 bases lying between them. This CDR3 spans 12 amino acids. Germline values: CDR1 SNHLY, CDR2 FYNNEI.

The chain couples TRBV7-2 to TRBJ1-3; D gene unclear. Trimming shortened V by 1 base and J by 8 bases, and 3 bases separated the two germline ends. Germline V gene sequence: CDR1 SGHTA, CDR2 FQGNSA. The CDR3 is 11 amino acids. Here the CDR3 DNA reads TGTGCCAGCAGCTTAGGAGACACCATATATTTT. Translation gives CASSLGDTIYF.

As to this clonotype: This may arise from a read error, as a much more abundant clone is one base away. The chain recombines TRBV4-2 with TRBJ2-1, with 10 bases identical to TRBD2. Trimming took 0 bases from V and 10 from J; bases not matched to a gene: 9. The CDR3 runs 16 residues. Per the germline V gene, CDR1 is LGHNA and CDR2 is YNFKEQ. The CDR3 loop reads CASSQDVLAGAGEQFF. The CDR3 nucleotides read TGTGCCAGCAGCCAAGATGTCCTAGCGGGAGCAGGGGAGCAGTTCTTC.

Only a few counts were recorded for this clonotype. The chain uses TRBV4-2 and TRBJ2-3; no firm D call. Germline lookup yields CDR1 LGHNA and CDR2 YNFKEQ. This CDR3 is 16 amino acids long. Trimming removed 0 bases at V and 1 base at J, with 11 bases between. In DNA, the CDR3 is TGTGCCAGCAGCCAAGATAGGCGATCTGGCACAGATACGCAGTATTTT. This translates into CASSQDRRSGTDTQYF.

This clonotype was seen repeatedly, ten times or more. V is TRBV3-1 and J is TRBJ2-7, with TRBD2 matching over 9 bases. CDR3 length: 16 residues. With 4 bases clipped from V and 0 bases from J, the junction kept 7 bases outside the gene matches. Germline-derived CDR1 and CDR2 are LGHDT and YNNKEL (reference sequence). In nucleotides, the CDR3 is TGTGCCAGCAGCCCCGAAGGCGGGAGGGCCTCCTACGAGCAGTACTTC. This encodes CASSPEGGRASYEQYF.

This clonotype showed up just a few times. The V call is TRBV6-1, the J call TRBJ2-4; D is uncertain. V dropped 6 bases and J dropped 1 base, with 10 bases sitting between them. Germline CDR1 reads MNHNS; CDR2 reads SASEGT. This CDR3 has 14 residues. CDR3 in amino acids: CASSPEAAKNIQYF. CDR3 bases: TGTGCCAGCAGCCCCGAGGCGGCCAAAAACATTCAGTACTTC.

This clonotype was recorded at least ten times. For the CDR3, the DNA is TGTGCCATCAATGACAGGGAGGGTCAGCCCCAGCATTTT. Protein sequence: CAINDREGQPQHF. J is TRBJ1-5 and V is TRBV10-3; 7 nucleotides agree with TRBD1. From germline, CDR1 is ENHRY and CDR2 SYGVKD. J lost 6 bases, V lost 7 bases, and 6 bases had no gene match. The CDR3 has 13 residues.

This clonotype was counted many times. The J gene is TRBJ1-5, the V gene TRBV12-3 or TRBV12-4; the D is unclear. This CDR3 has 13 residues. Trimming pared 6 bases from V and 3 bases from J, leaving 9 bases between. DNA of the CDR3: TGTGCCAGCAGCCGCGATCACAATCAGCCCCAGCATTTT. It is translated as CASSRDHNQPQHF.

V and J are TRBV15 and TRBJ1-5; maybe TRBD1 (5 bases). Deletions cut 0 bases from V and 6 bases from J, with 12 bases between. CDR3 length equals 15 residues. Germline V gene data show CDR1 as LNHNV and CDR2 as YYDKDF (reference sequence). CDR3 sequence: CATSRDTGLSQPQHF. The CDR3 region has the DNA TGTGCCACCAGCAGAGATACGGGGCTGAGTCAGCCCCAGCATTTT.

This clonotype has more than one count but fewer than ten. Here the CDR3 DNA reads TGTGCCAGCAGCCAAGATCAGACGGGGTCTTTCCTCTCTGGGGCCAACGTCCTGACTTTC. Protein sequence: CASSQDQTGSFLSGANVLTF. The chain carries TRBV4-2 and TRBJ2-6, with a weak D call TRBD2 (5 bases). The CDR3 sequence is 20 residues long. V was pared by 0 bases and J by 0 bases, with 18 bases between. Germline V gene sequence: CDR1 LGHNA, CDR2 YNFKEQ.

V gene TRBV20-1 combines with J gene TRBJ2-5; 10 bases fit TRBD1. The J segment lost 5 bases and the V segment lost 4 bases, leaving 10 bases of the junction unmatched. Germline lookup yields CDR1 DFQATT and CDR2 SNEGSKA (reference sequence). This CDR3 is 15 amino acids long. In nucleotides, the CDR3 is TGCAGTGCTACTCGGGGGACAGGGGCCGGGGAGACCCAGTACTTC. Translated: CSATRGTGAGETQYF.

This clonotype has just a few counts. The chain uses TRBV10-3 and TRBJ2-7; a weak D match, TRBD2 (7 bases). The ends were cut back, 7 bases at V and 0 bases at J, with 10 bases in the middle. The CDR3 has 13 residues. In germline, CDR1 is ENHRY, CDR2 SYGVKD. CDR3 sequence: CAIKGGSSYEQYF. The CDR3 DNA reads TGTGCCATCAAGGGGGGGAGCTCCTACGAGCAGTACTTC.

The chain links TRBV6-5 to TRBJ2-3; D might be TRBD2 (8 bases). The germline CDR1 and CDR2 sequences are MNHEY and SVGAGI. CDR3 length equals 19 residues. Trimming stripped 0 bases from V and 0 bases from J, with 19 bases between. CDR3 nucleotide sequence: TGTGCCAGCAGTTACTCGTTATCGGGAGGGACAGTTAGCACAGATACGCAGTATTTT. It is translated as CASSYSLSGGTVSTDTQYF.

The sample holds many counts of this clonotype. The CDR3 coding sequence is TGCGCCAGCAGCTTCGTCCCGGACACTTACACAGATACGCAGTATTTT. It translates to CASSFVPDTYTDTQYF. The chain links TRBV5-1 to TRBJ2-3; possibly TRBD1 for D (5 bases). V dropped 2 bases and J dropped 2 bases, with 15 bases sitting between them. Germline V lookup: CDR1 SGHRS, CDR2 YFSETQ. This CDR3 has 16 amino acids.

This clonotype was seen repeatedly, ten times or more. The chain couples TRBV15 to TRBJ2-4; tentatively, D is TRBD2 (6 bases). Germline V lookup: CDR1 LNHNV, CDR2 YYDKDF (reference sequence). V gave up 3 bases and J gave up 6 bases, with 15 bases separating them. This CDR3 spans 15 amino acids. CDR3 residues: CATSSRRGLGNIQYF. CDR3 bases: TGTGCCACCAGCAGCCGGAGGGGCCTGGGAAACATTCAGTACTTC.

The V call is TRBV20-1, the J call TRBJ2-3, with 7 bases lining up with TRBD2. The CDR3 is made up of 13 amino acids. Germline CDR1 and CDR2: DFQATT and SNEGSKA (reference sequence). CDR3 DNA sequence: TGCAGCGCCGGCGGGAGTGGTACAGATACGCAGTATTTT. Its translation: CSAGGSGTDTQYF.

The gene calls are TRBV12-3 or TRBV12-4 and TRBJ1-2; tentative D call: TRBD1 (5 bases). Trimming removed 3 bases from V and 7 bases from J, with 12 bases in between. There are 13 residues in the CDR3. CDR3 bases: TGTGCCAGCAGTTTGAGAGGGGCAATTGGCTACACCTTC. It encodes CASSLRGAIGYTF.